The rows below give T cell receptor beta chains drawn from one sample of a study of CD8+ T cells in alopecia areata. TCRdb's table, derived via immunoSEQ multiplex PCR, lists solely in-frame clones and lacks some. Of about 150,000 clones in the sample, about three fifths are singletons; the top ten hold 36%. Material for sequencing was CD8+ T cells sorted from blood. The receptors shown here come from a human donor in good health. Each CDR3 is given with its conserved first and last residue. The D gene is left open where the match is weak. The size field is filled for only some rows; it gives once, few, many or a size class.

J,D,V,size,CDR3,DNA
TRBJ2-1,-,TRBV14,-,CASSQGLLFDEQFF,TGTGCCAGCAGCCAAGGTCTCTTATTTGATGAGCAGTTCTTC
TRBJ2-7,-,TRBV19,few,CASPRGDEQYF,TGTGCCAGCCCCCGGGGAGACGAGCAGTACTTC
TRBJ2-3,TRBD2,TRBV29-1,once,CSVYLAGTSTDTQYF,TGCAGCGTGTACCTAGCGGGAACCAGCACAGATACGCAGTATTTT
TRBJ2-7,-,TRBV11-2,-,CASSLGAYYEQYF,TGTGCCAGCAGCTTAGGGGCGTACTACGAGCAGTACTTC
TRBJ2-1,TRBD1,TRBV6-5,few,CASSQSGGYANEQFF,TGTGCCAGCAGCCAATCAGGGGGATACGCCAATGAGCAGTTCTTC
TRBJ2-7,-,TRBV29-1,-,CSVVGEGQYF,TGCAGCGTTGTAGGGGAAGGGCAGTACTTC
TRBJ2-5,-,TRBV11-2,-,CASSLVGRVQETQYF,TGTGCCAGCAGCTTAGTTGGCAGGGTCCAAGAGACCCAGTACTTC
TRBJ1-2,-,TRBV10-3,-,CAISEGISGYTF,TGTGCCATCAGTGAGGGGATAAGCGGCTACACCTTC
TRBJ1-5,-,TRBV12-5,few,CASGLVRGYSNQPQHF,TGTGCTAGTGGTTTGGTACGAGGGTACAGCAATCAGCCCCAGCATTTT
TRBJ2-1,-,TRBV14,-,CASSQLMGNEQFF,TGTGCCAGCAGCCAACTAATGGGCAATGAGCAGTTCTTC
TRBJ2-3,TRBD2,TRBV9,-,CASSVGTSISTDTQYF,TGTGCCAGCAGCGTAGGGACTAGCATAAGCACAGATACGCAGTATTTT
TRBJ2-7,-,TRBV7-9,few,CAIFTGDSYEQYF,TGTGCCATTTTTACAGGCGATTCCTACGAGCAGTACTTC
TRBJ1-2,-,TRBV29-1,-,CSVESRPGYTF,TGCAGCGTTGAGAGTAGACCTGGCTACACCTTC
TRBJ2-1,-,TRBV27,-,CASSWSGNEQFF,TGTGCCAGCAGTTGGTCCGGCAATGAGCAGTTCTTC
TRBJ2-1,-,TRBV29-1,-,CSVPDSDPTIEQFF,TGCAGCGTCCCCGATTCGGACCCCACAATTGAGCAGTTCTTC
TRBJ1-5,-,TRBV6-1,-,CASRSGSSNQPQHF,TGTGCCAGCCGATCGGGGTCTAGCAATCAGCCCCAGCATTTT
TRBJ2-7,-,TRBV27,-,CASSFPLEQYF,TGTGCCAGCAGTTTTCCCCTGGAGCAGTACTTC
TRBJ2-1,TRBD2,TRBV5-1,-,CASSSTSGIWNEQFF,TGCGCCAGCAGCTCGACTAGCGGGATATGGAATGAGCAGTTCTTC
TRBJ2-5,-,TRBV1,-,CTSSHPRLAGTQETQYF,TGCACCAGCAGCCACCCTCGACTAGCGGGTACCCAAGAGACCCAGTACTTC
TRBJ2-7,TRBD1,TRBV19,-,CASSMSGTGGMYEQYF,TGTGCCAGTAGTATGTCTGGGACAGGGGGCATGTACGAGCAGTACTTC
TRBJ2-1,-,TRBV27,many,CASSLAGSRYNEQFF,TGTGCCAGCAGTTTAGCGGGATCCCGGTACAATGAGCAGTTCTTC
TRBJ2-1,-,TRBV5-6,once,CASSTRPGEQFF,TGTGCCAGCAGCACCCGGCCAGGAGAGCAGTTCTTC
TRBJ2-6,TRBD1,TRBV28,few,CASNPDRATLSGANVLTF,TGTGCCAGCAACCCCGACAGGGCTACACTCTCTGGGGCCAACGTCCTGACTTTC
TRBJ2-7,-,TRBV5-1,-,CASKVGTHSYEQYF,TGCGCCAGCAAAGTTGGTACCCACTCCTACGAGCAGTACTTC
TRBJ2-6,-,TRBV29-1,-,CSVEDWVFGQDLSGANVLTF,TGCAGCGTTGAAGATTGGGTATTTGGGCAGGACCTCTCTGGGGCCAACGTCCTGACTTTC
TRBJ2-7,-,TRBV30,-,CAWNPGTYEQYF,TGTGCCTGGAATCCAGGCACCTACGAGCAGTACTTC
TRBJ2-7,-,TRBV23-1,few,CASSHTPPSSYEQYF,TGCGCCAGCAGTCATACGCCCCCCAGCTCCTACGAGCAGTACTTC
TRBJ2-7,-,TRBV20-1,-,CSAPLDYEQYF,TGCAGTGCCCCACTCGATTACGAGCAGTACTTC
TRBJ2-1,TRBD2,TRBV27,few,CASAWGWAGVGNEQFF,TGTGCCAGCGCTTGGGGATGGGCGGGAGTGGGCAATGAGCAGTTCTTC
TRBJ2-7,TRBD2,TRBV4-1,-,CASSQVPGLTANYEQYF,TGCGCCAGCAGCCAAGTACCGGGACTAACCGCGAATTACGAGCAGTACTTC
TRBJ1-1,-,TRBV25-1,-,CASSGQVSNEAFF,TGTGCCAGCAGTGGACAGGTTTCTAATGAAGCTTTCTTT
TRBJ2-7,-,TRBV29-1,-,CSVVPQGFNNEQYF,TGCAGCGTTGTTCCCCAGGGTTTCAACAACGAGCAGTACTTC
TRBJ1-5,-,TRBV5-6,-,CASSFRSREPQHF,TGTGCCAGCAGCTTTCGATCCAGGGAGCCCCAGCATTTT
TRBJ2-3,-,TRBV27,-,CASSGGPVGTDTQYF,TGTGCCAGCAGTGGAGGGCCGGTGGGCACAGATACGCAGTATTTT
TRBJ1-5,-,TRBV4-1,-,CASSQSIGDRYQPQHF,TGCGCCAGCAGCCAATCGATCGGGGACCGATATCAGCCCCAGCATTTT
TRBJ2-7,TRBD1,TRBV5-4,-,CASSLQGREQYF,TGTGCCAGCAGCCTACAGGGGCGGGAGCAGTACTTC
TRBJ2-3,-,TRBV27,-,CASSPGEAQYF,TGTGCCAGCAGCCCTGGGGAGGCGCAGTATTTT
TRBJ1-1,-,TRBV7-9,few,CASSSGHPMGNTEAFF,TGTGCCAGCAGCTCCGGACACCCAATGGGGAACACTGAAGCTTTCTTT
TRBJ2-1,TRBD2,TRBV29-1,-,CSVVWASGTYNEQFF,TGCAGCGTTGTCTGGGCTAGCGGGACTTACAATGAGCAGTTCTTC
TRBJ2-7,-,TRBV9,-,CASGLGSPEGEQYF,TGTGCCAGCGGGCTCGGTTCGCCTGAGGGGGAGCAGTACTTC
TRBJ2-5,TRBD1,TRBV9,-,CASSTWGQGELETQYF,TGTGCCAGCAGCACGTGGGGACAGGGTGAATTGGAGACCCAGTACTTC
TRBJ1-2,TRBD1,TRBV27,-,CASSSNRGGTANYGYTF,TGTGCCAGCAGTTCGAACAGGGGCGGCACAGCTAACTATGGCTACACCTTC
TRBJ1-5,TRBD1,TRBV6-5,-,CASSQGQGAYQPQHF,TGTGCCAGCAGCCAAGGACAGGGCGCGTATCAGCCCCAGCATTTT
TRBJ2-3,TRBD2,TRBV27,-,CASSPASGSTDTQYF,TGTGCCAGCAGCCCGGCTAGCGGGAGTACGGATACGCAGTATTTT
TRBJ2-2,TRBD1,TRBV27,-,CASSPGTGWELFF,TGTGCCAGCAGCCCCGGGACAGGATGGGAGCTGTTTTTT
TRBJ2-1,-,TRBV13,once,CASSSREFPYNEQFF,TGTGCCAGCAGCTCCCGGGAGTTCCCCTACAATGAGCAGTTCTTC
TRBJ1-2,-,TRBV5-1,-,CASSLVGVAGYTF,TGCGCCAGCAGCTTGGTCGGCGTCGCTGGCTACACCTTC
TRBJ2-3,TRBD1,TRBV29-1,-,CSVNPDRRFTDTQYF,TGCAGCGTAAACCCGGACAGGCGGTTCACAGATACGCAGTATTTT
TRBJ1-5,-,TRBV4-2,-,CASSQVGRGDQPQHF,TGTGCCAGCAGCCAAGTTGGCAGGGGAGACCAGCCCCAGCATTTT
TRBJ1-2,-,TRBV29-1,-,CSARDTSGYGYTF,TGCAGCGCCCGGGACACCTCGGGCTATGGCTACACCTTC
TRBJ1-2,-,TRBV9,-,CASSPSGGGGGYTF,TGTGCCAGCAGCCCCTCAGGAGGGGGGGGTGGCTACACCTTC
TRBJ2-7,-,TRBV30,-,CAWSVKGSSYEQYF,TGTGCCTGGAGTGTGAAAGGGTCCTCCTACGAGCAGTACTTC
TRBJ2-1,-,TRBV2,-,CASSEVPSYNEQFF,TGTGCCAGCAGTGAAGTCCCCTCCTACAATGAGCAGTTCTTC
TRBJ2-1,-,TRBV30,few,CAWSFVGSSYNEQFF,TGTGCCTGGAGCTTTGTGGGGAGCTCCTACAATGAGCAGTTCTTC